This is a list of T cell receptor beta chains from one sample in a study of cytomegalovirus exposure and HLA in healthy donors. Clones were read by immunoSEQ multiplex PCR, and TCRdb kept only the in-frame ones, dropping some. The sample includes around 150,000 clones, approximately 90% seen only once; the top ten take about 0.75%. The sample was PBMCs. These receptors were obtained from a man between 18 and 35 years old in good health and CMV-seronegative. Each CDR3 is given with its conserved first and last residue. Fields, in order: D gene, clone size, J gene, V gene, CDR3 protein, CDR3 DNA. D genes are given only for firm matches. Expanded clones get a size class; other rows say once, few or many, or leave the size out.

>TRBD1|NA|TRBJ1-1|TRBV19
CASSNNRQGAGTEAFF
TGTGCCAGTAGTAATAACCGACAGGGGGCTGGGACTGAAGCTTTCTTT
>NA|NA|TRBJ1-3|TRBV5-4
CASSFYSGNTIYF
TGTGCCAGCAGCTTTTACTCTGGAAACACCATATATTTT
>NA|NA|TRBJ2-1|TRBV5-1
CASSLGSLVGNEQFF
TGCGCCAGCAGCTTAGGTAGCCTGGTCGGCAATGAGCAGTTCTTC
>TRBD2|NA|TRBJ2-7|TRBV27
CASSALAGGSNEQYF
TGTGCCAGCAGTGCTCTAGCGGGGGGGAGCAACGAGCAGTACTTC
>TRBD1|few|TRBJ1-5|TRBV7-2
CASSPPGTGRNQPQHF
TGTGCCAGCAGCCCCCCAGGGACAGGGCGCAATCAGCCCCAGCATTTT
>TRBD1|NA|TRBJ1-1|TRBV7-8
CASSLGRQGTNTEAFF
TGTGCCAGCAGCTTAGGTCGACAGGGTACGAACACTGAAGCTTTCTTT
>NA|NA|TRBJ2-7|TRBV4-1
CASSQDSSQSYEQYF
TGCGCCAGCAGCCAAGATTCTTCACAGAGCTACGAGCAGTACTTC
>NA|NA|TRBJ2-7|TRBV27
CASSPPPGTYEQYF
TGTGCCAGCAGTCCCCCCCCGGGAACCTACGAGCAGTACTTC
>NA|NA|TRBJ1-1|TRBV29-1
CSHSSGNTEAFF
TGCAGCCATTCGTCCGGGAACACTGAAGCTTTCTTT
>NA|NA|TRBJ1-2|TRBV6-1
CASSEAYSLLDGYTF
TGTGCCAGCAGTGAAGCCTACAGCCTATTAGATGGCTACACCTTC